The 24 T cell receptor beta chains below come from one sample, sequenced in a study of blood T cell repertoires in COVID-19. Sequenced by immunoSEQ multiplex PCR; TCRdb stores in-frame clones only, minus some. The sample gives 55,000 to 85,000 clones, more than 75% of which show up once; roughly 0.83% is in the top ten. The sequencing sample was made of peripheral blood. The receptor set was obtained from a woman aged 70-85 years with acute or convalescent COVID-19.

V is TRBV29-1 and J is TRBJ1-2, with a weak D call TRBD1 (6 bases). CDR3 size: 13 residues. Germline V gene data show CDR1 as SQVTM and CDR2 as ANQGSEA. With 7 bases removed from V and 4 bases from J, the gap between germline ends came to 16 bases. The DNA for the CDR3 is TGCAGCGGTGTGGGGGGGCTCGGCTATGGCTACACCTTC. Protein sequence: CSGVGGLGYGYTF.

The rearrangement uses TRBV18 and TRBJ2-3, with 11 bases lining up with TRBD2. V shed 0 bases and J 2 bases; nucleotides not matched to a gene: 1. Germline CDR1 is KGHSH and CDR2 is LQKENI. The CDR3 loop spans 16 amino acids. The CDR3 nucleotides are TGTGCCAGCTCACCACCGACTAGCGGGGCCACAGATACGCAGTATTTT. The encoded protein is CASSPPTSGATDTQYF.

This clone showed up just a few times. The chain combines TRBV4-3 with TRBJ2-1, with D perhaps matching TRBD2 (6 bases). V was trimmed by 5 bases and J by 7 bases, leaving 12 bases between them. The germline CDR1 and CDR2 sequences are LGHNA and YSLEER. The length of the CDR3 is 13 residues. CDR3 amino acids: CASSFNAGNEQFF. CDR3 in DNA: TGCGCCAGCAGCTTTAATGCGGGAAATGAGCAGTTCTTC.

J is TRBJ2-5 and V is TRBV10-3; 8 bases map to TRBD2. The CDR3 contains 15 residues. The trim removed 3 bases at V and 5 bases at J, leaving 8 bases unmatched. Germline lookup yields CDR1 ENHRY and CDR2 SYGVKD. The CDR3 region is CAISDLAGTLETQYF. The DNA for the CDR3 is TGTGCCATCAGTGACTTAGCGGGGACCCTTGAGACCCAGTACTTC.

The genes are TRBV12-3 or TRBV12-4 and TRBJ1-6; D remains unclear. The V and J ends lost 6 bases and 9 bases respectively, with 9 bases between them. The CDR3 contains 12 residues. As DNA, the CDR3 is TGTGCCAGCAGACTGGCAGGTTCACCCCTCCACTTT. This codes for CASRLAGSPLHF.

The rearrangement links TRBV2 to TRBJ2-3; perhaps TRBD2 as D (6 bases). The V end lost 5 bases, the J end lost 1 base, and 22 bases lay between the germline ends. The germline gives CDR1 SNHLY, CDR2 FYNNEI. This CDR3 is 18 amino acids long. CDR3 nucleotide sequence: TGTGCCAGCAGTCCACAGAACCGGGCCTCGGGAGGCACAGATACGCAGTATTTT. Translating gives CASSPQNRASGGTDTQYF.

Only a few counts were recorded for this clone. The chain couples TRBV7-2 to TRBJ1-5; no clear D gene. Germline V gene data show CDR1 as SGHTA and CDR2 as FQGNSA. V was shortened by 2 bases and J by 7 bases, with 6 bases between the two germline ends. CDR3 length: 12 residues. CDR3 in amino acids: CASSLYAQPQHF. The CDR3 nucleotides read TGTGCCAGCAGCTTATATGCGCAGCCCCAGCATTTT.

The rearrangement joins TRBV12-3 or TRBV12-4 to TRBJ2-2, with TRBD2 identical over 8 bases. This CDR3 is 13 amino acids long. V gave up 6 bases and J gave up 5 bases; unmatched junction bases: 2. The CDR3 coding sequence is TGTGCCAGCAGACGGGGGGGTACCGGGGAGCTGTTTTTT. Amino acid sequence: CASRRGGTGELFF.

The genes are TRBV12-2 and TRBJ2-5; TRBD1 is the table's D call, not checked against the DNA. TRBV12-2 is a recognized pseudogene. The CDR3 contains 14 residues. CDR3 protein: CASRNVGLEETQYF. The CDR3 bases are TGTGCAAGTCGCAACGTGGGGCTAGAGGAGACCCAGTACTTC.

The V gene is TRBV30, the J gene TRBJ2-7; 9 bases are a match to TRBD1. Germline CDR1 reads GTSNPN; CDR2 reads SVGIG (reference sequence). The CDR3 has 13 residues. Losses at the gene ends were 1 base for V and 2 bases for J; bases not matched to a gene: 0. The CDR3 protein is CAWSGQGAYEQYF. CDR3 in DNA: TGTGCCTGGAGTGGACAGGGGGCCTACGAGCAGTACTTC.

In its sample, this clone is medium-sized. The chain uses TRBV19 and TRBJ1-5; 8 bases are shared with TRBD1. This CDR3 has 14 residues. From germline, CDR1 is LNHDA and CDR2 SQIVND (reference sequence). V was pared by 6 bases and J by 5 bases, with 6 bases of the junction left unmatched. This CDR3 reads CASRKVTGDQPQHF. The CDR3 DNA is TGTGCCAGTAGAAAAGTGACAGGGGATCAGCCCCAGCATTTT. Complete variable domain (other parts from reference TRBV19 and TRBJ1-5): DGGITQSPKYLFRKEGQNVTLSCEQNLNHDAMYWYRQDPGQGLRLIYYSQIVNDFQKGDIAEGYSVSREKKESFPLTVTSAQKNPTAFYLCASRKVTGDQPQHFGDGTRLSIL.

The V and J genes are TRBV5-1 and TRBJ2-7; 8 nucleotides agree with TRBD2. Germline V CDR1 and CDR2: SGHRS, YFSETQ. This CDR3 spans 14 amino acids. Trimming cost V 2 bases and J 2 bases; bases outside gene matches: 3. In nucleotides, the CDR3 is TGCGCCAGCAGCTTCGCGGGACTAGCCTACGAGCAGTACTTC. Translating gives CASSFAGLAYEQYF.

This clone has only one observation. The chain uses TRBV9 and TRBJ2-2, with unresolved D. The CDR3 sequence is 12 residues long. Germline CDR1 is SGDLS and CDR2 is YYNGEE. The V and J ends lost 2 bases and 6 bases respectively, with 5 bases between them. In DNA form, the CDR3 reads TGTGCCAGCAGCGTTCTTCCCGGGGAGCTGTTTTTT. Its protein product is CASSVLPGELFF. The entire variable domain, with the rest obtained from reference TRBV9 and TRBJ2-2, is as follows: DSGVTQTPKHLITATGQRVTLRCSPRSGDLSVYWYQQSLDQGLQFLIQYYNGEERAKGNILERFSAQQFPDLHSELNLSSLELGDSALYFCASSVLPGELFFGEGSRLTVL.

This rearrangement joins TRBV11-2 to TRBJ2-5; D not certain. The ends were cut back, 1 base at V and 4 bases at J, with 7 bases in the middle. Germline lookup yields CDR1 SGHAT and CDR2 FQNNGV. The CDR3 consists of 13 residues. The CDR3 loop reads CASSLAAGETQYF. The CDR3 nucleotides are TGTGCCAGCAGCTTAGCGGCAGGAGAGACCCAGTACTTC.

The gene calls are TRBV21-1 and TRBJ2-3; TRBD2 was called by the table and not checked on the DNA. TRBV21-1 constitutes a pseudogene. This CDR3 comprises 19 residues. In nucleotides, the CDR3 is TGTGCCAGCAGCCCCCGCACGGGACTAGCGGTTACTAGCACAGATACGCAGTATTTT. Translation: CASSPRTGLAVTSTDTQYF.

The rearrangement joins TRBV4-3 to TRBJ2-6; the match to TRBD1 covers 8 bases. There are 18 residues in the CDR3. CDR1 is LGHNA, CDR2 YSLEER, per germline. Trimming took 4 bases from V and 0 from J; bases not matched to a gene: 8. The CDR3 sequence is CASSRDRGGLSGANVLTF. Here the CDR3 DNA reads TGCGCCAGCAGCCGCGACAGGGGAGGTCTCTCTGGGGCCAACGTCCTGACTTTC.

J is TRBJ1-1 and V is TRBV5-1; unclear D gene. Deletions cut 3 bases from V and 5 bases from J, with 8 bases between. From germline, CDR1 is SGHRS and CDR2 YFSETQ. The CDR3 covers 12 residues. CDR3 sequence reads: CASSSGVTEAFF. CDR3 sequence (DNA): TGCGCCAGCAGCTCCGGGGTGACTGAAGCTTTCTTT.

This clone has a handful of counts. J is TRBJ1-4 and V is TRBV6-6; D remains unclear. This CDR3 is built from 14 residues. Germline V CDR1 and CDR2: MNHNY, SVGAGI (reference sequence). Trimming stripped 0 bases from V and 6 bases from J, with 8 bases between. The CDR3 DNA sequence: TGTGCCAGCAGTTACTCGTCTAACGATGAAAAACTGTTTTTT. Translation gives CASSYSSNDEKLFF.

CDR3 region: CASSLGGQGTDTQYF. The CDR3 coding sequence is TGTGCCAGCAGTCTAGGCGGGCAGGGCACAGATACGCAGTATTTT. The J gene is TRBJ2-3, the V gene TRBV27, with D possibly TRBD2 on 5 matching bases. This CDR3 comprises 15 residues. Trimming pared 5 bases from V and 1 base from J, leaving 13 bases between. Germline assignment: CDR1 MNHEY and CDR2 SMNVEV (reference sequence).

The V and J genes are TRBV19 and TRBJ2-1; 14 bases fit TRBD2. The CDR3 contains 15 residues. In germline, CDR1 is LNHDA, CDR2 SQIVND (reference sequence). Losses at the gene ends were 3 bases for V and 9 bases for J; bases not matched to a gene: 4. CDR3 sequence reads: CASSIRLAGGGEQFF. The CDR3 DNA is TGTGCCAGTAGTATTCGACTAGCGGGAGGGGGTGAGCAGTTCTTC.

The chain recombines TRBV11-2 with TRBJ2-2, with 11 positions matching TRBD2. This CDR3 is built from 19 residues. Trimming at V came to 1 base and at J to 0 bases, leaving 7 bases not matched to a gene. The germline V gene encodes CDR1 SGHAT and CDR2 FQNNGV. CDR3 protein: CASSLVSASGGPNTGELFF. As DNA, the CDR3 is TGTGCCAGCAGCTTAGTCTCCGCTAGCGGGGGGCCGAACACCGGGGAGCTGTTTTTT.

The chain has TRBV28 and TRBJ1-1; perhaps TRBD1 as D (5 bases). The CDR3 spans 16 residues. Trimming removed 4 bases at V and 0 bases at J, with 15 bases between. The V gene's germline CDR1 is MDHEN and CDR2 SYDVKM. The CDR3 nucleotides read TGTGCCAGCAGTTCCCCCGGGGGAGTAATGAACACTGAAGCTTTCTTT. Its protein is CASSSPGGVMNTEAFF.

V usage is TRBV5-4 and J usage is TRBJ2-2; 8 nucleotides line up with TRBD1. The germline V gene has CDR1 SGHNT and CDR2 YYREEE (reference sequence). Trimming took 2 bases from V and 6 from J; bases not matched to a gene: 9. This CDR3 has 16 residues. In DNA form, the CDR3 reads TGTGCCAGCAGCTTAGGCGGACAGGGTATATCCGGGGAGCTGTTTTTT. It specifies CASSLGGQGISGELFF.

V and J are TRBV5-1 and TRBJ1-1, with D perhaps TRBD1 (5 bases). The germline gives CDR1 SGHRS, CDR2 YFSETQ. The CDR3 has 14 amino acids. Trimming left V 0 bases short and J 3 bases short, with 9 bases between. The CDR3 DNA is TGCGCCAGCAGCTTGGATGGGGGGTACACTGAAGCTTTCTTT. Amino acids: CASSLDGGYTEAFF.